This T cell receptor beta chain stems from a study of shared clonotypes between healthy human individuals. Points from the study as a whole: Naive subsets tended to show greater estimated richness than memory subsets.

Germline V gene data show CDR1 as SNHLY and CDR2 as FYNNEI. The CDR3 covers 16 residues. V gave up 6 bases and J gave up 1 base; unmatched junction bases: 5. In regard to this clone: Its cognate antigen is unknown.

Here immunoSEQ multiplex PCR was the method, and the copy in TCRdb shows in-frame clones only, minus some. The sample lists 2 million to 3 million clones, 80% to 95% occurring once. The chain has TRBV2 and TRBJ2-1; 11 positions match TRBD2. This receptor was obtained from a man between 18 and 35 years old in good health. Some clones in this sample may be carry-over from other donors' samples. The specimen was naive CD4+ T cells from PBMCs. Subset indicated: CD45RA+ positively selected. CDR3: CASRKLAGASYNEQFF. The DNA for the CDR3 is TGTGCCAGCAGAAAACTAGCGGGAGCGTCCTACAATGAGCAGTTCTTC. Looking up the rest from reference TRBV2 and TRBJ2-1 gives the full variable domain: EPEVTQTPSHQVTQMGQEVILRCVPISNHLYFYWYRQILGQKVEFLVSFYNNEISEKSEIFDDQFSVERPDGSNFTLKIRSTKLEDSAMYFCASRKLAGASYNEQFFGPGTRLTVL.